The 4 T cell receptor beta chains below come from one sample, sequenced in a study of blood T cell repertoires in COVID-19. The table came from immunoSEQ multiplex PCR; TCRdb's copy has only in-frame clones and leaves some out. The sample holds fewer than 95,000 clones, about nine tenths seen once. The source material was peripheral blood. The receptors were sampled from a man in his forties or fifties with active or convalescent COVID-19.

This clone was seen once. The gene calls are TRBV5-6 and TRBJ1-4; possibly TRBD1 for D (5 bases). This CDR3 is built from 15 residues. The V end lost 0 bases, the J end lost 5 bases, and 11 bases lay between the germline ends. CDR1 SGHDT and CDR2 YYEEEE come from the germline V gene. CDR3 loop: CASSLGRGLNEKLFF. Written as DNA, the CDR3 is TGTGCCAGCAGCTTGGGTCGGGGGTTGAATGAAAAACTGTTTTTT. Supplemented by reference TRBV5-6 and TRBJ1-4, the full variable domain reads DAGVTQSPTHLIKTRGQQVTLRCSPKSGHDTVSWYQQALGQGPQFIFQYYEEEERQRGNFPDRFSGHQFPNYSSELNVNALLLGDSALYLCASSLGRGLNEKLFFGSGTQLSVL.

The chain joins TRBV3-1 (or the pseudogene TRBV3-2) to TRBJ1-1; no clear D. This CDR3 spans 14 amino acids. The V gene lost 1 base and the J gene lost 0 bases, with 6 bases spanning the gap. CDR1 LGHDT and CDR2 YNNKEL come from the germline V gene (reference sequence). The CDR3 sequence is CASSQATMNTEAFF. CDR3 coding DNA: TGTGCCAGCAGCCAAGCTACCATGAACACTGAAGCTTTCTTT.

The V and J genes are TRBV5-1 and TRBJ2-5; the match to TRBD2 covers 8 bases. CDR1 SGHRS and CDR2 YFSETQ come from the germline V gene. The CDR3 covers 14 residues. Unmatched junction bases numbered 3, after V lost 4 bases and J lost 1 base. Here the CDR3 reads CASSISGAQETQYF. Written as DNA, the CDR3 is TGCGCCAGCAGCATTAGCGGGGCCCAAGAGACCCAGTACTTC. The full variable domain, with the rest looked up from reference TRBV5-1 and TRBJ2-5, is KAGVTQTPRYLIKTRGQQVTLSCSPISGHRSVSWYQQTPGQGLQFLFEYFSETQRNKGNFPGRFSGRQFSNSRSEMNVSTLELGDSALYLCASSISGAQETQYFGPGTRLLVL.

V is TRBV11-2 and J is TRBJ1-1; possible D gene TRBD1, 6 bases. V shed 5 bases and J shed 3 bases, with 13 bases lying between them. There are 14 residues in the CDR3. Germline lookup yields CDR1 SGHAT and CDR2 FQNNGV. The CDR3 spells CASSPNRVYTEAFF. As DNA, the CDR3 is TGTGCCAGCAGCCCGAACAGGGTTTACACTGAAGCTTTCTTT.